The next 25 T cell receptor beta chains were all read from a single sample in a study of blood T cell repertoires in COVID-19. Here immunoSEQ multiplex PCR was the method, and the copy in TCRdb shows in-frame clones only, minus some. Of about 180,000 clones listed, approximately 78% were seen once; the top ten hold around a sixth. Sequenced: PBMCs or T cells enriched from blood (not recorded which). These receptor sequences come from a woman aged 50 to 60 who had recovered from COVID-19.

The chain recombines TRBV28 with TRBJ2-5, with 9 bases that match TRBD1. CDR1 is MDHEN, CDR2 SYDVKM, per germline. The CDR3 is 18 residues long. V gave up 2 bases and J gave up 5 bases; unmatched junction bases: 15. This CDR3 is CASSLVPGQGSGGETQYF. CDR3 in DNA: TGTGCCAGCAGTTTAGTCCCGGGACAGGGTTCGGGCGGGGAGACCCAGTACTTC. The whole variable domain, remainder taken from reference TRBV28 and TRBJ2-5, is DVKVTQSSRYLVKRTGEKVFLECVQDMDHENMFWYRQDPGLGLRLIYFSYDVKMKEKGDIPEGYSVSREKKERFSLILESASTNQTSMYLCASSLVPGQGSGGETQYFGPGTRLLVL.

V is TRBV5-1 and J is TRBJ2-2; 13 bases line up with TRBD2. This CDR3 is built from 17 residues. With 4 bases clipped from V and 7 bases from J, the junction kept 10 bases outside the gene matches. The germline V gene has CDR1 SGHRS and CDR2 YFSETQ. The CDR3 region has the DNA TGCGCCAGCAGCACGGGACTAGCGGGGCAACTTGGCGGGGAGCTGTTTTTT. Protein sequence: CASSTGLAGQLGGELFF.

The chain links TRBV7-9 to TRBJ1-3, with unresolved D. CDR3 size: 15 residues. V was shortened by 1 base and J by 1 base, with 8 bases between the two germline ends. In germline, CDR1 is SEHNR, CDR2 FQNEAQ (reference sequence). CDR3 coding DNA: TGTGCCAGCAGCTTAGGGGTACAGTCTGGAAACACCATATATTTT. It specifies CASSLGVQSGNTIYF. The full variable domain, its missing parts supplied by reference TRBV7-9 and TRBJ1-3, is DTGVSQNPRHKITKRGQNVTFRCDPISEHNRLYWYRQTLGQGPEFLTYFQNEAQLEKSRLLSDRFSAERPKGSFSTLEIQRTEQGDSAMYLCASSLGVQSGNTIYFGEGSWLTVV.

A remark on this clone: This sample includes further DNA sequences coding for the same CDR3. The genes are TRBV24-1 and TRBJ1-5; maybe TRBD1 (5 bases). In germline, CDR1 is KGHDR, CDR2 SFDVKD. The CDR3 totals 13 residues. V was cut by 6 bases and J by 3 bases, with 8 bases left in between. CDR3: CATSRGTNQPQHF. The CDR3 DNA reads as TGTGCCACCAGTAGGGGTACCAATCAGCCCCAGCATTTT.

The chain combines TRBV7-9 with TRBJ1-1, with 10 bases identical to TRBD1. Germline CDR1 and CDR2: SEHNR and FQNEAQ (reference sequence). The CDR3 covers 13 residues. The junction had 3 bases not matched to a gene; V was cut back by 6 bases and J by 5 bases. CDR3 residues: CASSDRGQTEAFF. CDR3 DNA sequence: TGTGCCAGCAGTGACAGGGGGCAGACTGAAGCTTTCTTT.

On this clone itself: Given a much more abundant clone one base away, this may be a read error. This chain's CDR3 is CASSLVAGGELFF. The CDR3 DNA is TGTGCCAGCAGCTTAGTAGCGGGCGGGGAGCTGTTTTTT. The chain combines TRBV11-3 with TRBJ2-2; 7 nucleotides line up with TRBD2. V lost 1 base to trimming and J lost 7 bases; unmatched junction nucleotides: 0. The germline gives CDR1 SGHNT, CDR2 YENEEA. The length of the CDR3 is 13 residues.

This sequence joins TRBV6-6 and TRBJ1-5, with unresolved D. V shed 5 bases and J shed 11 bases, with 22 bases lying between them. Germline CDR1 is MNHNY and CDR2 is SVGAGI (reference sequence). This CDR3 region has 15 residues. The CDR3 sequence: CASSPLRRGSMAQHF. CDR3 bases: TGTGCCAGCAGTCCCCTCCGTAGAGGATCCATGGCCCAGCATTTT.

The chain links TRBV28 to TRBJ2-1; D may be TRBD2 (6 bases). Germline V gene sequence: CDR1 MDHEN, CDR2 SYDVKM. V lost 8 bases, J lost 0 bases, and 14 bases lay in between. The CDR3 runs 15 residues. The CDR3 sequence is CASQGGGSSYNEQFF. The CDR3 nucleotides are TGTGCCAGCCAGGGCGGAGGGAGCTCCTACAATGAGCAGTTCTTC.

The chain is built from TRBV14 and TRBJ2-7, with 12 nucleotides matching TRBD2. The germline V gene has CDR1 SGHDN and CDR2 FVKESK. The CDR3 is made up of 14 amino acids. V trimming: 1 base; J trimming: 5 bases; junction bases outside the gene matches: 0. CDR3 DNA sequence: TGTGCCAGCAGCCAAGGACTAGCGGGAGACGAGCAGTACTTC. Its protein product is CASSQGLAGDEQYF.

As DNA, the CDR3 is TGTGCCAGCAGTCCCGGGGGTATAGCCGCTGAAGCTTTCTTT. Protein: CASSPGGIAAEAFF. The chain combines TRBV28 with TRBJ1-1, with a weak D call TRBD1 (5 bases). The CDR3 loop spans 14 amino acids. The V gene's germline CDR1 is MDHEN and CDR2 SYDVKM. With 5 bases removed from V and 6 bases from J, the gap between germline ends came to 16 bases.

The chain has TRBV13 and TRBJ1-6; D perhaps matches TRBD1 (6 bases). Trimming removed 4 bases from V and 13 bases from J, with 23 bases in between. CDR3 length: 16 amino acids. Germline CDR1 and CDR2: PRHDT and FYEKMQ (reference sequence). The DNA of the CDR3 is TGTGCCAGCAGCTCTACCCACGTGCCAGGGGCACAGCCCCTCCACTTT. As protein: CASSSTHVPGAQPLHF.

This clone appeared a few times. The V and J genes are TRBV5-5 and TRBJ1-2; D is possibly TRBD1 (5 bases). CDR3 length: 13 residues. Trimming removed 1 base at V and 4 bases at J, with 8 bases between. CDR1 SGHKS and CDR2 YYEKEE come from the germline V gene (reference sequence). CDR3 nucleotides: TGTGCCAGCAGCTTGAATCAGGGCTATGGCTACACCTTC. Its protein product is CASSLNQGYGYTF.

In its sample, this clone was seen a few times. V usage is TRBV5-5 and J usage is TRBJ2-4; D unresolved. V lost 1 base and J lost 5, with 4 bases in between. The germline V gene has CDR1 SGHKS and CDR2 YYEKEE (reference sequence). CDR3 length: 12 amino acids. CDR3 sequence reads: CASSLRENIQYF. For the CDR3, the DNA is TGTGCCAGCAGCTTGCGAGAAAACATTCAGTACTTC.

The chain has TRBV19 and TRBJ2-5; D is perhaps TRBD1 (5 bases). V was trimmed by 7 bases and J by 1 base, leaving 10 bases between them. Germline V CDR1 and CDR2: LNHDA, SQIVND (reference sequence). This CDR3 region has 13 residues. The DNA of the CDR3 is TGTGCCAGTAACAGGAAAGCCCAAGAGACCCAGTACTTC. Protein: CASNRKAQETQYF.

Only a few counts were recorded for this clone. The CDR3 loop is CASRPGLAGVTGELFF. In DNA, the CDR3 is TGTGCCAGCAGACCGGGACTAGCGGGAGTCACCGGGGAGCTGTTTTTT. This chain uses TRBV7-2 with TRBJ2-2; 14 bases map to TRBD2. Germline loops: CDR1 SGHTA, CDR2 FQGNSA. The CDR3 has 16 amino acids. After removal of 6 bases from V and 4 bases from J, the junction contained 4 bases not matched to a gene.

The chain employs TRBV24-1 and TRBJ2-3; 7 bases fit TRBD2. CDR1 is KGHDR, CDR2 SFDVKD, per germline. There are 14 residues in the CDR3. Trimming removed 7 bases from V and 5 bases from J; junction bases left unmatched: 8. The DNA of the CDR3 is TGTGCCACCAGCCCGTATGGGGGGGAAGATACGCAGTATTTT. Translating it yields CATSPYGGEDTQYF.

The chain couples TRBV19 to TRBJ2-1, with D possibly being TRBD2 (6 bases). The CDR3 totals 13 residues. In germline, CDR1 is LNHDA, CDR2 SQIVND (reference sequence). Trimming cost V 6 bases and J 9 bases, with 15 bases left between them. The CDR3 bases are TGTGCCAGTAGGCCTCAGACTAGGGTTGAGCAGTTCTTC. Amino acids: CASRPQTRVEQFF.

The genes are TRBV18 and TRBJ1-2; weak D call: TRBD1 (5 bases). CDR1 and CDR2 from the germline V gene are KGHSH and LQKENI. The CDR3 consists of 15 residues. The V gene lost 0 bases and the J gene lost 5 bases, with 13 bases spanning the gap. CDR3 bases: TGTGCCAGCTCACCACCATGGGGGGAATCGTATGGCTACACCTTC. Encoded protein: CASSPPWGESYGYTF.

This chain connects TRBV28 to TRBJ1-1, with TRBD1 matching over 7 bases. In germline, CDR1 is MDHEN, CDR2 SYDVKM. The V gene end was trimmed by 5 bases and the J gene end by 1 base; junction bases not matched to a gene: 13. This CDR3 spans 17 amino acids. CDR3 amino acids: CASSPPIMGQRNTEAFF. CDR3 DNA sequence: TGTGCCAGCAGTCCCCCCATCATGGGACAGCGGAACACTGAAGCTTTCTTT.

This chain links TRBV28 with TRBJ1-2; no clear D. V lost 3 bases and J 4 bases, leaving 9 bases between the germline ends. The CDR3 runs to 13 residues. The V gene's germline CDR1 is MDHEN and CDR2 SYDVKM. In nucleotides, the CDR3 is TGTGCCAGCAGTTTTTCCAGATCCTATGGCTACACCTTC. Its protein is CASSFSRSYGYTF.

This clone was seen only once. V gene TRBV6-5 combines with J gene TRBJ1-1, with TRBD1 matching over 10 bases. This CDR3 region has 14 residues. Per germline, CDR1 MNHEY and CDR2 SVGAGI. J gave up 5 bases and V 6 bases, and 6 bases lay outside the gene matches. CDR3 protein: CASSVDRGRTEAFF. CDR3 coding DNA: TGTGCCAGCAGCGTCGACAGGGGGCGTACTGAAGCTTTCTTT.

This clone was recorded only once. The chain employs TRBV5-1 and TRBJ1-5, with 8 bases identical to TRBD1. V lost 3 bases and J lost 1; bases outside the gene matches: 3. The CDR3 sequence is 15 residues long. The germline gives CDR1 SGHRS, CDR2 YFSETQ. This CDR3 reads CASSWTGQSNQPQHF. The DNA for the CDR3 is TGCGCCAGCAGCTGGACAGGGCAGAGCAATCAGCCCCAGCATTTT. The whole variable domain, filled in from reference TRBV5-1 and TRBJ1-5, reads KAGVTQTPRYLIKTRGQQVTLSCSPISGHRSVSWYQQTPGQGLQFLFEYFSETQRNKGNFPGRFSGRQFSNSRSEMNVSTLELGDSALYLCASSWTGQSNQPQHFGDGTRLSIL.

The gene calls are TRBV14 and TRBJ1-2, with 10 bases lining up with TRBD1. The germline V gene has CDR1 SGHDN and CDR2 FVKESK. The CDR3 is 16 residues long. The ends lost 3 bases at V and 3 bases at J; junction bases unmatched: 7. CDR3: CASSHLGTGAYYGYTF. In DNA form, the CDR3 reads TGTGCCAGCAGCCATCTAGGGACAGGGGCTTACTATGGCTACACCTTC.

Here the CDR3 reads CASSPSGRADYNEQFF. The CDR3 bases are TGTGCCAGCAGCCCTAGCGGGAGGGCCGACTACAATGAGCAGTTCTTC. The genes are TRBV9 and TRBJ2-1, with 12 bases lining up with TRBD2. Germline lookup yields CDR1 SGDLS and CDR2 YYNGEE. Trimming removed 4 bases from V and 3 bases from J; junction bases left unmatched: 5. The CDR3 is 16 amino acids.

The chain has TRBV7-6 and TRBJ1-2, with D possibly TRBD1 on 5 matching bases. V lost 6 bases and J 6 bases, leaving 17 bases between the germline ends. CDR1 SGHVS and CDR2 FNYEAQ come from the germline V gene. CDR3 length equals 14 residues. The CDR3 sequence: CASSPNWGGDGYTF. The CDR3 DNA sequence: TGTGCCAGCAGTCCCAATTGGGGGGGAGATGGCTACACCTTC.